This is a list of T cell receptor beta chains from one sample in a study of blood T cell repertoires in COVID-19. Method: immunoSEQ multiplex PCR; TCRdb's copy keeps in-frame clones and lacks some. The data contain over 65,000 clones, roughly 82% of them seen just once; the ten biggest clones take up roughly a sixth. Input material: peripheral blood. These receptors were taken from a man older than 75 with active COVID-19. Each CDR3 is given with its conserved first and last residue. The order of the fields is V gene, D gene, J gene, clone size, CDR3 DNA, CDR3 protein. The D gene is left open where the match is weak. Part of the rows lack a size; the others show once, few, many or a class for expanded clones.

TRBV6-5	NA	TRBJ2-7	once	TGTGCCAGCAGTTACTCGAACGCGAGGGAGCAGTACTTC	CASSYSNAREQYF
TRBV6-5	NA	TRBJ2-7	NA	TGTGCCAGCAGTTCCGGGACTCCATCAACCTACGAGCAGTACTTC	CASSSGTPSTYEQYF
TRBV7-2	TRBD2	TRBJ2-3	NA	TGTGCCAGCAGCCCCGGACTAGCCTCAGATACGCAGTATTTT	CASSPGLASDTQYF
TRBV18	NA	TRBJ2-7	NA	TGTGCCAGCTCACCAGTCTCGGCGGGGCCGTCCTACGAGCAGTACTTC	CASSPVSAGPSYEQYF
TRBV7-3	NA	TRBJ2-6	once	TGTGCCAGCAGCTCCTACAGGTCCGGGGCCAACGTCCTGACTTTC	CASSSYRSGANVLTF
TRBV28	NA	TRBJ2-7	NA	TGTGCCAGCAGCTTAGCGGTCGGGGTGCAGTACTTC	CASSLAVGVQYF
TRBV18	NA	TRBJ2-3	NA	TGTGCCAGCTCACCAACGACTAGACTCCGAGATACGCAGTATTTT	CASSPTTRLRDTQYF
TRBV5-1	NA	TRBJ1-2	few	TGCGCCAGCAGCTTGGACCAGGGGAACTATGGCTACACCTTC	CASSLDQGNYGYTF
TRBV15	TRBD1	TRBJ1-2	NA	TGTGCCACCAGCAGAGTGGGGACAGGGGAAGGCTACACCTTC	CATSRVGTGEGYTF
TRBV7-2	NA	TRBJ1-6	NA	TGTGCCAGCAGCCTGGCGGACAGCTATCTTTTTTCACCCCTCCACTTT	CASSLADSYLFSPLHF
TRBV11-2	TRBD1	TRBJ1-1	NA	TGTGCCAGCAGACCCCTGGACAGGGGGAAATCCAACACTGAAGCTTTCTTT	CASRPLDRGKSNTEAFF
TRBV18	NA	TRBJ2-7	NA	TGTGCCAGCTCACCACCAGTCGGGTCTGGCGAGCAGTACTTC	CASSPPVGSGEQYF
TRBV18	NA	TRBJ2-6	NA	TGTGCCAGCTCACCAGGGGGCGGTCACTCTGGGGCCAACGTCCTGACTTTC	CASSPGGGHSGANVLTF
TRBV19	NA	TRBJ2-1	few	TGTGCCAGTAGTCCAAGTTGGCGGAGCTCCTACAATGAGCAGTTCTTC	CASSPSWRSSYNEQFF
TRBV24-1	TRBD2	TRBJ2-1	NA	TGTGCCACCAGTGATTTAGGGACTAGCGGGAGTAAACGGCAGTTCTTC	CATSDLGTSGSKRQFF
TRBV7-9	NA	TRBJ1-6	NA	TGTGCCAGCAGCCCCTCGGTTGGGGAGAATTCACCCCTCCACTTT	CASSPSVGENSPLHF
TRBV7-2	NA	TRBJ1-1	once	TGTGCCAGCAGCGTTGCAGGGTTAACGTACACTGAAGCTTTCTTT	CASSVAGLTYTEAFF
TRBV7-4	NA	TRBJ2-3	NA	TGTGCCAGCAGACAGTCGCCGGGACTGCGGGCGGATACGCAGTATTTT	CASRQSPGLRADTQYF
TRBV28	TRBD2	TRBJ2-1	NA	TGTGCCAGCAGTTTACCGGGACTAGCGGGGAGCTCCTACAATGAGCAGTTCTTC	CASSLPGLAGSSYNEQFF
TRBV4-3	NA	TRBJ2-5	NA	TGCGCCAGCAGGGACAGCCAAGAGACCCAGTACTTC	CASRDSQETQYF
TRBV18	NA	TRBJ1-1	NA	TGTGCCAGCTCACCTAACCTTCGACAGGAGACTGAAGCTTTCTTT	CASSPNLRQETEAFF
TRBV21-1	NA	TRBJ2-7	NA	TGTGCCAGCAGCTCTCCCGGGCGACTAGCGGGGGAACGTTACGAGCAGTACTTC	CASSSPGRLAGERYEQYF
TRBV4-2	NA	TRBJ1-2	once	TGTGCCAGCACTCCCGGGGACATTGTTAACTATGGCTACACCTTC	CASTPGDIVNYGYTF
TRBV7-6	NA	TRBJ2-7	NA	TGTGCCAGCAGCTTAGTAGGAGGACTGACCTACGAGCAGTACTTC	CASSLVGGLTYEQYF
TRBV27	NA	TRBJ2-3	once	TGTGCCAGCAGCTCAAACCTGCGCGGTACAGATACGCAGTATTTT	CASSSNLRGTDTQYF
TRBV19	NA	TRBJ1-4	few	TGTGCCAGTAGTAGAAGAACAGGAGCAACTAATGAAAAACTGTTTTTT	CASSRRTGATNEKLFF
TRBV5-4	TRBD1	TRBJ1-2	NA	TGTGCCAGCAGCTTGGCACAGGGGCAGAGCGGCTACACCTTC	CASSLAQGQSGYTF
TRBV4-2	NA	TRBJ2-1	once	TGTGCCAGCAGCCAAGATCTTCGCAGGAACAATGAGCAGTTCTTC	CASSQDLRRNNEQFF
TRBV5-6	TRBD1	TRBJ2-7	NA	TGTGCCAGCAGCTTGGCCTCCGGGACAGGGGTCCCCTACGAGCAGTACTTC	CASSLASGTGVPYEQYF
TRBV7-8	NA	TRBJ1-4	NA	TGTGCCAGCAGCTTAGCGCAGAGACATGCAACTAATGAAAAACTGTTTTTT	CASSLAQRHATNEKLFF
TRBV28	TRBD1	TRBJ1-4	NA	TGTGCCAGCAGCCCACCAATAATTGGACAGGGGATTAATGAAAAACTGTTTTTT	CASSPPIIGQGINEKLFF